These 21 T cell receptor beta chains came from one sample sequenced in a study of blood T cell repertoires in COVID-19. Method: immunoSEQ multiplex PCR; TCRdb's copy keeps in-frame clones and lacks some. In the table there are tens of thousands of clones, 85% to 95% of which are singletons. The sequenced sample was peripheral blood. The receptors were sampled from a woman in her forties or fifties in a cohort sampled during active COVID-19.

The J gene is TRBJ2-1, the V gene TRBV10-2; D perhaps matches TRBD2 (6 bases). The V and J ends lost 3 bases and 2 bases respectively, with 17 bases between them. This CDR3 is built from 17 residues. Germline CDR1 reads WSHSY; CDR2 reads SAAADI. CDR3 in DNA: TGCGCCAGCAGTGATCTACCACTAAGCGGGCCCTACAATGAGCAGTTCTTC. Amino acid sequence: CASSDLPLSGPYNEQFF.

CDR3 in amino acids: CASSPLAGGPDEQFF. CDR3 nucleotides: TGTGCCAGCAGTCCACTAGCGGGGGGGCCCGATGAGCAGTTCTTC. The chain combines TRBV27 with TRBJ2-1; 13 bases are a match to TRBD2. The CDR3 covers 15 residues. The junction had 6 bases not matched to a gene; V was cut back by 5 bases and J by 8 bases. Per the germline V gene, CDR1 is MNHEY and CDR2 is SMNVEV (reference sequence).

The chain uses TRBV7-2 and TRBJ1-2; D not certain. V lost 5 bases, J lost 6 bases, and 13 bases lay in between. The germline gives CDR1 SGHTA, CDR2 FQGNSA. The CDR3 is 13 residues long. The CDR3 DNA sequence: TGTGCCAGCAGCCCGGTCCCCGGGGATGGCTACACCTTC. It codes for CASSPVPGDGYTF.

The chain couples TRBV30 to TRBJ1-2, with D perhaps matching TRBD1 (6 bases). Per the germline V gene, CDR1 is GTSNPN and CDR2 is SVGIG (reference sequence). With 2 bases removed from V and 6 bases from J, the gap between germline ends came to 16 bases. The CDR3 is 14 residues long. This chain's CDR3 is CAWSTQGGADGYTF. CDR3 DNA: TGTGCCTGGAGTACCCAAGGGGGGGCTGATGGCTACACCTTC.

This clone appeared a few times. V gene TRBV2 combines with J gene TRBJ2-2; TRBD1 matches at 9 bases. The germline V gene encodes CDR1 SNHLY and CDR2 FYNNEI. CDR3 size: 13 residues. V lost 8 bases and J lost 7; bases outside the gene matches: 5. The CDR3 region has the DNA TGTGCCAGCCGACAGGGGGGTGTCGGGGAGCTGTTTTTT. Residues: CASRQGGVGELFF.

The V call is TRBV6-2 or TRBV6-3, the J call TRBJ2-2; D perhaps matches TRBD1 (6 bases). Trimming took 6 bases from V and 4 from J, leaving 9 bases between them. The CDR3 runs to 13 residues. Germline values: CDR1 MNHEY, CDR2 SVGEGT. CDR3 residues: CASSGQFTGELFF. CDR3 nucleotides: TGTGCCAGCAGCGGACAGTTCACCGGGGAGCTGTTTTTT.

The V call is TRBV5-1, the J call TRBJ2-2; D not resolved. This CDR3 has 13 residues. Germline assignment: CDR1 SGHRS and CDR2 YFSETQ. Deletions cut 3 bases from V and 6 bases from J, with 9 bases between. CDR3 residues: CASSSLLAGELFF. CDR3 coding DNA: TGCGCCAGCAGCTCGCTACTTGCCGGGGAGCTGTTTTTT.

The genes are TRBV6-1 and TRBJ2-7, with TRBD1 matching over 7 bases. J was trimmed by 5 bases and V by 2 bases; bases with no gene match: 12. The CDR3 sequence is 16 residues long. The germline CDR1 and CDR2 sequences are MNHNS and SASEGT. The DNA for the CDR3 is TGTGCCAGCAGTGAAAACCCAAACACAGGGGCCAACGAGCAGTACTTC. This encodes CASSENPNTGANEQYF.

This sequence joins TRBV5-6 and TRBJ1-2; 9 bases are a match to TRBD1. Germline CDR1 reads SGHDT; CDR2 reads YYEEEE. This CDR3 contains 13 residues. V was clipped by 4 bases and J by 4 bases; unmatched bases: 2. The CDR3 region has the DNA TGTGCCAGCAGCCTGGACAGGGGCTATGGCTACACCTTC. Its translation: CASSLDRGYGYTF.

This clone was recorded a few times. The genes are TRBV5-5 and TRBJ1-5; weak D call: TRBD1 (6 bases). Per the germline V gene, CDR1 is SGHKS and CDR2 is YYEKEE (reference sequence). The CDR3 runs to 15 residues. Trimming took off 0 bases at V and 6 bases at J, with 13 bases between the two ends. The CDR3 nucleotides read TGTGCCAGCAGCTTGGTACAGGGATTTAGTCAGCCCCAGCATTTT. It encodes CASSLVQGFSQPQHF.

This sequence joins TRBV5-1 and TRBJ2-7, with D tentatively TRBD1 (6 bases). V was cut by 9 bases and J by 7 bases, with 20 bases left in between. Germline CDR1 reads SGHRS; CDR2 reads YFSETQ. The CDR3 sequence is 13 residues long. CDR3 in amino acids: CATRKTGFEEQYF. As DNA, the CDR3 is TGCGCCACTCGAAAGACAGGTTTTGAAGAGCAGTACTTC.

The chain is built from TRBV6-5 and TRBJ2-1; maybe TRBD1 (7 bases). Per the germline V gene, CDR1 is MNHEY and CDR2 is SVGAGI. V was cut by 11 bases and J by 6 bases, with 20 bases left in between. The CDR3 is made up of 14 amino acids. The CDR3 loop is CASLRGASANEQFF. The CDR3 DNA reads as TGTGCCTCCCTCAGGGGGGCCTCTGCCAATGAGCAGTTCTTC.

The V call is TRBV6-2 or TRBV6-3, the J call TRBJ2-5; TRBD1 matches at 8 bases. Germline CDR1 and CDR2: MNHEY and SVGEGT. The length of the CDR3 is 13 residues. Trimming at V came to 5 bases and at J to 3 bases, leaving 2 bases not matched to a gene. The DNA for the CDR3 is TGTGCCAGCAGTGACAGGGGTAAAGAGACCCAGTACTTC. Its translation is CASSDRGKETQYF.

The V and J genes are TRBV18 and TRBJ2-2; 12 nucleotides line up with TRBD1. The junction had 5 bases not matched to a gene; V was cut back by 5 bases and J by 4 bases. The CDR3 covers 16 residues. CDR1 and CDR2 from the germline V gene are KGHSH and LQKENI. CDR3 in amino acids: CASSSRDRGLTGELFF. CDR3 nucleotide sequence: TGTGCCAGCTCAAGCCGGGACAGGGGGCTCACCGGGGAGCTGTTTTTT. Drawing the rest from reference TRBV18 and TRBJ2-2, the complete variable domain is NAGVMQNPRHLVRRRGQEARLRCSPMKGHSHVYWYRQLPEEGLKFMVYLQKENIIDESGMPKERFSAEFPKEGPSILRIQQVVRGDSAAYFCASSSRDRGLTGELFFGEGSRLTVL.

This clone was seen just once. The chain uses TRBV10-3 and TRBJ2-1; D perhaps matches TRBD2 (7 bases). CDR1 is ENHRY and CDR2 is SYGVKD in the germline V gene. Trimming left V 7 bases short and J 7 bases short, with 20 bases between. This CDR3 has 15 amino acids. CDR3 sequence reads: CAINGGAGENNEQFF. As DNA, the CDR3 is TGTGCCATCAATGGGGGGGCGGGAGAAAATAATGAGCAGTTCTTC.

CDR3 in DNA: TGTGCCAGCAGCGGACAGGGGACCAACTATGGCTACACCTTC. It codes for CASSGQGTNYGYTF. This chain connects TRBV4-2 to TRBJ1-2, with 9 bases matching TRBD1. V dropped 5 bases and J dropped 2; count of bases not matched to a gene: 3. The CDR3 is 14 residues long. Looked up from germline, CDR1 is LGHNA and CDR2 is YNFKEQ.

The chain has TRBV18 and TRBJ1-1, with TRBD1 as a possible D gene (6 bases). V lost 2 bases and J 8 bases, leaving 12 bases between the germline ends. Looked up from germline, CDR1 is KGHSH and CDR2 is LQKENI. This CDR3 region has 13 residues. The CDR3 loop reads CASSPLGAREAFF. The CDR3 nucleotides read TGTGCCAGCTCACCATTGGGGGCAAGGGAAGCTTTCTTT.

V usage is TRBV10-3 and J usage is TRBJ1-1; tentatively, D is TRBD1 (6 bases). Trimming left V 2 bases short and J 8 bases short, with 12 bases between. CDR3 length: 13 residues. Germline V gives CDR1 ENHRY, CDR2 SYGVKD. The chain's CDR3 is CAISERPDREAFF. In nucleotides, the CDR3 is TGTGCCATCAGTGAGCGACCCGACAGGGAAGCTTTCTTT.

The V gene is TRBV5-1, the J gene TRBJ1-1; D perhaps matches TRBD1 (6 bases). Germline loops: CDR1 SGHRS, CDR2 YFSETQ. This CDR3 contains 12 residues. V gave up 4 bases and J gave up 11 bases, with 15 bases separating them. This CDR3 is CASSADSNWAFF. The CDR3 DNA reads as TGCGCCAGCAGCGCGGACAGTAACTGGGCTTTCTTT.

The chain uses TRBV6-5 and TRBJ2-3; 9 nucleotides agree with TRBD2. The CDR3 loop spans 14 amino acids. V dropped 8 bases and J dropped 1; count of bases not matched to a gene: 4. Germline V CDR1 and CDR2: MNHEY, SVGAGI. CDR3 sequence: CASGASGGTDTQYF. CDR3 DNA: TGTGCCAGCGGGGCTAGCGGGGGCACAGATACGCAGTATTTT.

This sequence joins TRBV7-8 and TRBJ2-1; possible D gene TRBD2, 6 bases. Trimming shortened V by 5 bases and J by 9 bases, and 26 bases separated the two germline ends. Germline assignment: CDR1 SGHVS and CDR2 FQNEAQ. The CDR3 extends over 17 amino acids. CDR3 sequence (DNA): TGTGCCAGCAGCCTTAGAGGGACCCCGCGGGGTGTGGGTGAGCAGTTCTTC. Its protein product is CASSLRGTPRGVGEQFF.